This T cell receptor (beta chain) emerged from a study of T cells in Graves' hyperthyroidism and ophthalmopathy. This clonotype came up many times. The antigen is undetermined. The TCR beta CDR3 regions underwent amplification using RNA transcripts as the source. The TCR CDR3 first-round RT-PCR relied on the HTBI primer set. TCRdb re-derived calls from the multiplex PCR reads in MiXCR, one entry per CDR3 protein. The sample consists of approximately 600,000 distinct CDR3 sequences, less than 25% of them appearing once. Findings and caveats of the study: Researchers found most expanded thyroid clonotypes above 0.001 in blood as well.

This CDR3 spans 15 amino acids. V was clipped by 6 bases and J by 3 bases, with 17 bases between them. The germline gives CDR1 MNHEY, CDR2 SVGEGT. This rearrangement joins TRBV6-2 or TRBV6-3 to TRBJ2-5, with D tentatively TRBD2 (6 bases). This receptor was taken from a man between 25 and 39 years old with Graves' ophthalmopathy. The sample consisted of blood. In DNA, the CDR3 is TGTGCCAGCAGAGGGAGCGGAGCGGGTGAAGAGACCCAGTACTTC. It translates to CASRGSGAGEETQYF.